This entry features one TCR beta chain sequence. At one end, the junction sequence differs from germline, possibly due to a read error. These data originate in a study of control samples from healthy donors and cancer patients. Method: immunoSEQ multiplex PCR; TCRdb's copy keeps in-frame clones and lacks some. The sample carries 29,000 or so clones, 87% recorded once. CDR3 length equals 17 residues. CDR1 and CDR2 from the germline V gene are MGHRA and YSYEKL. The source is a female donor with melanoma. The rearrangement links TRBV4-1 to TRBJ1-3, with D maybe TRBD1 (6 bases). The sample taken for sequencing was formalin-fixed, paraffin-embedded tissue. Here the CDR3 DNA reads TGCACCAGCAGCTCCCGGACAGTTCGGAGCTCTGGAAACACCATATATTTT. Amino acid sequence: CTSSSRTVRSSGNTIYF.